The 22 T cell receptor beta chains below all came from one sample that was sequenced in a study of blood T cell repertoires in COVID-19. Libraries were prepared by immunoSEQ multiplex PCR; TCRdb keeps only in-frame clonotypes and omits some of them. The sample records under 130,000 clones, roughly 85% being singletons. Sample: peripheral blood. The receptors stem from a human donor in a cohort sampled during active COVID-19.

The chain joins TRBV10-3 to TRBJ2-1; D gene uncertain. The germline gives CDR1 ENHRY, CDR2 SYGVKD. The CDR3 covers 11 residues. Trimming stripped 11 bases from V and 6 bases from J, with 11 bases between. The CDR3 loop is CAHSMGNEQFF. CDR3 DNA sequence: TGTGCCCACAGCATGGGCAATGAGCAGTTCTTC.

The chain recombines TRBV19 with TRBJ2-7, with 8 bases aligning to TRBD2. With 7 bases clipped from V and 5 bases from J, the junction kept 10 bases outside the gene matches. This CDR3 has 14 amino acids. The germline V gene has CDR1 LNHDA and CDR2 SQIVND (reference sequence). This CDR3 is CASTSPGGRHEQYF. The CDR3 nucleotides are TGTGCCAGTACTTCCCCGGGAGGGAGACACGAGCAGTACTTC.

The chain has TRBV23-1 and TRBJ2-3, with 15 bases lining up with TRBD2. TRBV23-1 is designated an ORF whose function remains uncertain. This CDR3 has 18 residues. Trimming removed 6 bases from V and 0 bases from J; junction bases left unmatched: 7. As DNA, the CDR3 is TGCGCCAGCAGCCACAGGGGACTAGCGGGAGGCAGCACAGATACGCAGTATTTT. It translates to CASSHRGLAGGSTDTQYF.

J is TRBJ1-6 and V is TRBV6-6; a possible D gene is TRBD1 (5 bases). CDR3 length: 16 residues. V was cut by 6 bases and J by 0 bases, with 12 bases left in between. Germline V gene data show CDR1 as MNHNY and CDR2 as SVGAGI (reference sequence). In DNA form, the CDR3 reads TGTGCCAGCAGGCTGGGGCCGAGCTCCTATAATTCACCCCTCCACTTT. It codes for CASRLGPSSYNSPLHF.

The rearrangement links TRBV4-3 to TRBJ2-1; 11 nucleotides agree with TRBD2. CDR3 length: 16 residues. V trimming: 0 bases; J trimming: 15 bases; junction bases outside the gene matches: 13. From germline, CDR1 is LGHNA and CDR2 YSLEER. CDR3 sequence reads: CASSQDVSGGAINLFF. CDR3 bases: TGCGCCAGCAGCCAAGACGTTAGCGGGGGGGCGATTAACCTGTTCTTC.

The genes are TRBV29-1 and TRBJ1-2, with D maybe TRBD1 (5 bases). Trimming removed 4 bases at V and 4 bases at J, with 13 bases between. CDR1 SQVTM and CDR2 ANQGSEA come from the germline V gene. The CDR3 sequence is 13 residues long. CDR3 in amino acids: CSVGQGRFYGYTF. In nucleotides, the CDR3 is TGCAGCGTTGGGCAGGGCCGATTCTATGGCTACACCTTC.

The chain carries TRBV5-1 and TRBJ2-7, with TRBD2 matching over 8 bases. Germline values: CDR1 SGHRS, CDR2 YFSETQ. V lost 1 base to trimming and J lost 2 bases; unmatched junction nucleotides: 5. This CDR3 is built from 15 residues. The CDR3 DNA reads TGCGCCAGCAGCTTGAGTCTAGCGGGCGCCTACGAGCAGTACTTC. Residues: CASSLSLAGAYEQYF.

This clone was observed once. J is TRBJ2-4 and V is TRBV4-1; the D gene is possibly TRBD2 (6 bases). Germline V gives CDR1 MGHRA, CDR2 YSYEKL. V was cut by 1 base and J by 1 base, with 8 bases left in between. There are 15 residues in the CDR3. CDR3 residues: CASSQVGLAKNIQYF. The CDR3 DNA follows: TGCGCCAGCAGCCAAGTGGGACTGGCCAAAAACATTCAGTACTTC.

The chain recombines TRBV18 with TRBJ2-1; the D gene is possibly TRBD1 (5 bases). The CDR3 covers 12 residues. Germline CDR1 KGHSH, CDR2 LQKENI. Trimming left V 6 bases short and J 9 bases short, with 12 bases between. CDR3 sequence (DNA): TGTGCCAGCTCGCCTCAGGGTTTTGAGCAGTTCTTC. Its translation is CASSPQGFEQFF.

The genes are TRBV28 and TRBJ2-4; 7 bases line up with TRBD1. The CDR3 runs 15 residues. Germline assignment: CDR1 MDHEN and CDR2 SYDVKM. The V segment lost 8 bases and the J segment 1 base; nucleotides outside the gene matches: 8. The CDR3 DNA sequence: TGTGCCAGCGGGGGACAGCTGGCGGCCAAAAACATTCAGTACTTC. Encoded protein: CASGGQLAAKNIQYF.

This sequence joins TRBV6-2 or TRBV6-3 and TRBJ2-7; 8 bases agree with TRBD1. V gave up 4 bases and J gave up 4 bases; unmatched junction bases: 9. Germline lookup yields CDR1 MNHEY and CDR2 SVGEGT. The CDR3 spans 15 residues. DNA of the CDR3: TGTGCCAGCAGTTCCCACAGGGGGGCCCCTTACGAGCAGTACTTC. Protein: CASSSHRGAPYEQYF.

V is TRBV7-2 and J is TRBJ1-1, with TRBD1 matching over 8 bases. Germline V gives CDR1 SGHTA, CDR2 FQGNSA. The CDR3 runs to 16 residues. V dropped 6 bases and J dropped 1; count of bases not matched to a gene: 10. CDR3: CASRPLTGVSNTEAFF. In DNA, the CDR3 is TGTGCCAGCAGACCTCTGACAGGGGTCTCGAACACTGAAGCTTTCTTT.

V usage is TRBV5-4 and J usage is TRBJ1-1; 7 bases line up with TRBD1. In germline, CDR1 is SGHNT, CDR2 YYREEE (reference sequence). V shed 3 bases and J 6 bases; nucleotides not matched to a gene: 5. The CDR3 loop spans 13 amino acids. The CDR3 is CASSSDRLSEAFF. The CDR3 bases are TGTGCCAGCAGCTCGGACAGGCTCTCTGAAGCTTTCTTT.

CDR3 amino acids: CSALVGYGYTF. In nucleotides, the CDR3 is TGCAGTGCTTTAGTTGGCTATGGCTACACCTTC. The chain is built from TRBV20-1 and TRBJ1-2; D gene unclear. In germline, CDR1 is DFQATT, CDR2 SNEGSKA (reference sequence). The CDR3 contains 11 residues. Trimming shortened V by 5 bases and J by 4 bases, and 8 bases separated the two germline ends.

The chain links TRBV5-1 to TRBJ1-2, with D perhaps TRBD1 (5 bases). The CDR3 loop spans 15 amino acids. Per the germline V gene, CDR1 is SGHRS and CDR2 is YFSETQ. V lost 1 base to trimming and J lost 2 bases, with 12 bases between them. CDR3 nucleotide sequence: TGCGCCAGCAGCTTGAATGGGGCAGGGAACTATGGCTACACCTTC. Its protein is CASSLNGAGNYGYTF.

The V call is TRBV11-2, the J call TRBJ1-2, with D uncertain. The CDR3 runs 13 residues. V was cut by 1 base and J by 6 bases, with 9 bases left in between. Looked up from germline, CDR1 is SGHAT and CDR2 is FQNNGV. DNA of the CDR3: TGTGCCAGCAGCTTAGGATTCGTAGATGGCTACACCTTC. Its translation: CASSLGFVDGYTF.

The rearrangement uses TRBV7-3 and TRBJ1-3, with 9 nucleotides matching TRBD1. The CDR3 totals 13 residues. CDR1 SGHTA and CDR2 FQGTGA come from the germline V gene. J was trimmed by 9 bases and V by 4 bases; bases with no gene match: 4. CDR3 nucleotide sequence: TGTGCCAGCAGCTCAGGACAGGGGAGCACCATATATTTT. Amino acid sequence: CASSSGQGSTIYF.

This clone was counted once. DNA for the CDR3: TGTGCCAGCAGCTTAGCGGTAGCGGGAGGTTACAATGAGCAGTTCTTC. Translated: CASSLAVAGGYNEQFF. This sequence joins TRBV7-2 and TRBJ2-1, with TRBD2 identical over 10 bases. Looked up from germline, CDR1 is SGHTA and CDR2 is FQGNSA. V lost 0 bases, J lost 4 bases, and 3 bases stayed unmatched. The length of the CDR3 is 16 residues.

The rearrangement uses TRBV19 and TRBJ1-5; D is unresolved. The CDR3 extends over 16 amino acids. V lost 7 bases to trimming and J lost 2 bases, with 18 bases between them. Germline values: CDR1 LNHDA, CDR2 SQIVND (reference sequence). CDR3 loop: CASNLPAVFGNQPQHF. The DNA for the CDR3 is TGTGCCAGTAATCTCCCCGCGGTCTTCGGCAATCAGCCCCAGCATTTT.

V usage is TRBV29-1 and J usage is TRBJ1-1; possibly TRBD1 for D (6 bases). This CDR3 has 14 amino acids. Trimming stripped 1 base from V and 5 bases from J, with 14 bases between. Germline V lookup: CDR1 SQVTM, CDR2 ANQGSEA. In nucleotides, the CDR3 is TGCAGCGTTGAAGTGGGAGGGGGGCAGACTGAAGCTTTCTTT. Translating gives CSVEVGGGQTEAFF.

The V gene is TRBV11-1, the J gene TRBJ2-5; D may be TRBD2 (6 bases). V was trimmed by 4 bases and J by 4 bases, leaving 16 bases between them. This CDR3 region has 15 residues. Germline CDR1 and CDR2: SGHAT and FQDESV (reference sequence). CDR3 nucleotides: TGTGCCAGCAGCTCGTCTAGCGTGTGGGCAGAGACCCAGTACTTC. Protein product: CASSSSSVWAETQYF.

This chain's CDR3 is CASSSGTSGGGPPSEQYF. CDR3 DNA: TGTGCCAGCAGCTCCGGGACTAGCGGGGGCGGCCCCCCCTCCGAGCAGTACTTC. The gene calls are TRBV7-9 and TRBJ2-7, with 14 bases lining up with TRBD2. Germline CDR1 reads SEHNR; CDR2 reads FQNEAQ (reference sequence). Germline trimming cut 4 bases from V and 6 bases from J; bases unmatched to any gene: 14. CDR3 length: 18 residues.